A single sample is the source of the 29 T cell receptor beta chains below, sequenced in a study of blood T cell repertoires in COVID-19. Some clones are missing from TCRdb's copy, which holds only in-frame ones; the method was immunoSEQ multiplex PCR. The sample has about 89,000 clones; more than 70% are singletons. The sequencing sample was made of peripheral blood. The source is a woman over 75 with acute or convalescent COVID-19.

There are a few counts of this clone. The chain employs TRBV7-9 and TRBJ1-2; D unresolved. Trimming removed 1 base from V and 0 bases from J, with 6 bases in between. Germline V gives CDR1 SEHNR, CDR2 FQNEAQ (reference sequence). This CDR3 has 14 amino acids. The CDR3 sequence: CASSLGVANYGYTF. In DNA form, the CDR3 reads TGTGCCAGCAGCTTAGGAGTAGCTAACTATGGCTACACCTTC. Full variable domain (rest looked up from reference TRBV7-9 and TRBJ1-2): DTGVSQNPRHKITKRGQNVTFRCDPISEHNRLYWYRQTLGQGPEFLTYFQNEAQLEKSRLLSDRFSAERPKGSFSTLEIQRTEQGDSAMYLCASSLGVANYGYTFGSGTRLTVV.

Concerning this clone itself: Within the sample, other DNA sequences also encode this same CDR3. V gene TRBV5-6 combines with J gene TRBJ1-2; 11 bases are a match to TRBD1. This CDR3 comprises 15 residues. Germline values: CDR1 SGHDT, CDR2 YYEEEE. The V gene end was trimmed by 2 bases and the J gene end by 2 bases; junction bases not matched to a gene: 2. CDR3 sequence reads: CASSFGTGGNYGYTF. CDR3 coding DNA: TGTGCCAGCAGCTTCGGGACAGGGGGAAACTATGGCTACACCTTC.

CDR3 bases: TGTGCCAGCAGCACTAGCACATCCTACGAGCAGTACTTC. Protein: CASSTSTSYEQYF. The chain links TRBV7-2 to TRBJ2-7; possibly TRBD2 for D (6 bases). The CDR3 is made up of 13 amino acids. Germline lookup yields CDR1 SGHTA and CDR2 FQGNSA. Trimming removed 5 bases at V and 1 base at J, with 9 bases between. Using reference TRBV7-2 and TRBJ2-7 for the parts outside the CDR3, the full variable domain is GAGVSQSPSNKVTEKGKDVELRCDPISGHTALYWYRQSLGQGLEFLIYFQGNSAPDKSGLPSDRFSAERTGGSVSTLTIQRTQQEDSAVYLCASSTSTSYEQYFGPGTRLTVT.

The chain has TRBV7-3 and TRBJ1-2, with TRBD1 matching over 8 bases. The CDR3 is made up of 14 amino acids. The ends lost 2 bases at V and 8 bases at J; junction bases unmatched: 7. Germline assignment: CDR1 SGHTA and CDR2 FQGTGA. CDR3 protein: CASSLGTGPSGYTF. CDR3 DNA: TGTGCCAGCAGCTTAGGGACAGGACCTTCGGGCTACACCTTC. The variable domain in full, with the rest retrieved from reference TRBV7-3 and TRBJ1-2, is GAGVSQTPSNKVTEKGKYVELRCDPISGHTALYWYRQSLGQGPEFLIYFQGTGAADDSGLPNDRFFAVRPEGSVSTLKIQRTERGDSAVYLCASSLGTGPSGYTFGSGTRLTVV.

The chain couples TRBV25-1 to TRBJ1-3; D is undetermined. V was clipped by 4 bases and J by 0 bases, with 10 bases between them. This CDR3 is 15 amino acids long. Per germline, CDR1 MGHDK and CDR2 SYGVNS. CDR3 in amino acids: CASSATARSGNTIYF. CDR3 DNA: TGTGCCAGCAGTGCCACAGCCCGCTCTGGAAACACCATATATTTT. The complete variable domain, with remaining parts taken from reference TRBV25-1 and TRBJ1-3, reads EADIYQTPRYLVIGTGKKITLECSQTMGHDKMYWYQQDPGMELHLIHYSYGVNSTEKGDLSSESTVSRIRTEHFPLTLESARPSHTSQYLCASSATARSGNTIYFGEGSWLTVV.

As regards this clone: A junction end diverges from the germline sequence, so it may reflect a read error. J is TRBJ1-2 and V is TRBV7-2, with 9 bases identical to TRBD1. The germline V gene encodes CDR1 SGHTA and CDR2 FQGNSA. This CDR3 is 17 amino acids long. DNA for the CDR3: TGTGCCAGCAGCTTAGCTAGGGGGACAGGGTCTAAGTATGGCTACACCTTC. Translation gives CASSLARGTGSKYGYTF.

V gene TRBV11-2 combines with J gene TRBJ1-4, with D perhaps TRBD1 (6 bases). The V gene lost 2 bases and the J gene lost 0 bases, with 16 bases spanning the gap. Germline CDR1 reads SGHAT; CDR2 reads FQNNGV. The CDR3 totals 18 residues. The CDR3 nucleotides are TGTGCCAGCAGCTTACGGGGCCTACAGGGAGCAACTAATGAAAAACTGTTTTTT. It yields the protein CASSLRGLQGATNEKLFF.

The chain recombines TRBV6-5 with TRBJ2-1; 9 nucleotides agree with TRBD2. Germline-derived CDR1 and CDR2 are MNHEY and SVGAGI. The V segment lost 4 bases and the J segment 2 bases; nucleotides outside the gene matches: 6. CDR3 length equals 16 residues. The CDR3 DNA follows: TGTGCCAGCAGTTTCAAAGGCGGGGGGGCCTACAATGAGCAGTTCTTC. It specifies CASSFKGGGAYNEQFF.

The chain employs TRBV9 and TRBJ2-6; 12 bases agree with TRBD2. Germline CDR1 reads SGDLS; CDR2 reads YYNGEE. The CDR3 is made up of 19 amino acids. The V and J ends lost 3 bases and 3 bases, in that order; junction bases with no gene match: 10. Written as DNA, the CDR3 is TGTGCCAGCAGCGCGACCCTAGCGGGGGGGCCTTATGGGGCCAACGTCCTGACTTTC. This gives the protein CASSATLAGGPYGANVLTF.

The chain links TRBV9 to TRBJ2-3; D remains unclear. This CDR3 region has 14 residues. Germline values: CDR1 SGDLS, CDR2 YYNGEE. Trimming cost V 4 bases and J 3 bases, with 12 bases left between them. The CDR3 sequence: CASSPAWRTDTQYF. CDR3 nucleotides: TGTGCCAGCAGCCCTGCTTGGCGGACAGATACGCAGTATTTT.

This clone was found many times. The rearrangement joins TRBV6-2 or TRBV6-3 to TRBJ2-7; a possible D gene is TRBD1 (5 bases). The CDR3 runs to 11 residues. From germline, CDR1 is MNHEY and CDR2 SVGEGT. Trimming took 4 bases from V and 7 from J, leaving 8 bases between them. Written as DNA, the CDR3 is TGTGCCAGCAGTTTGGGGCCGGAGCAGTACTTC. Protein product: CASSLGPEQYF.

The chain couples TRBV6-2 or TRBV6-3 to TRBJ2-6; no definite D call. V was pared by 4 bases and J by 1 base, with 8 bases between. In germline, CDR1 is MNHEY, CDR2 SVGEGT. The CDR3 sequence is 15 residues long. CDR3 DNA: TGTGCCAGCAGTTCAAGGAGTTCTGGGGCCAACGTCCTGACTTTC. It codes for CASSSRSSGANVLTF.

Notes on this clone: The sample holds other DNA sequences that translate to the same CDR3. The V gene is TRBV9, the J gene TRBJ2-5, with TRBD2 matching over 7 bases. This CDR3 comprises 15 residues. Germline V gives CDR1 SGDLS, CDR2 YYNGEE. The CDR3 nucleotides read TGTCCCCGCAGTTGGGGGGGACTCGGTGGGGAGACCCAGTACTTC. Residues: CPRSWGGLGGETQYF.

The V and J genes are TRBV5-6 and TRBJ2-1, with 7 nucleotides matching TRBD1. CDR3 length: 13 amino acids. Germline CDR1 reads SGHDT; CDR2 reads YYEEEE. The V gene end was trimmed by 0 bases and the J gene end by 9 bases; junction bases not matched to a gene: 3. CDR3 bases: TGTGCCAGCAGCTTGGCCGAGGGGGCTGAGCAGTTCTTC. The encoded protein is CASSLAEGAEQFF.

This clone was seen only a few times. The V and J genes are TRBV12-3 or TRBV12-4 and TRBJ2-1, with D possibly being TRBD2 (5 bases). With 5 bases removed from V and 8 bases from J, the gap between germline ends came to 13 bases. The CDR3 is made up of 13 amino acids. CDR3 protein: CASSLSEADEQFF. CDR3 bases: TGTGCCAGCAGTCTTAGCGAGGCGGATGAGCAGTTCTTC.

This rearrangement joins TRBV5-6 to TRBJ1-1, with TRBD1 matching 7 bases. The CDR3 has 16 amino acids. Germline CDR1 is SGHDT and CDR2 is YYEEEE. V shed 4 bases and J 2 bases; nucleotides not matched to a gene: 11. CDR3 region: CASSLSTGSFNTEAFF. The CDR3 DNA sequence: TGTGCCAGCAGCCTCTCGACAGGGTCCTTTAACACTGAAGCTTTCTTT.

The rearrangement joins TRBV4-2 to TRBJ1-2, with D unclear. CDR1 and CDR2 from the germline V gene are LGHNA and YNFKEQ. V lost 0 bases and J lost 3, with 8 bases in between. There are 14 residues in the CDR3. In nucleotides, the CDR3 is TGTGCCAGCAGCCAAGAAGCTTCGGACTATGGCTACACCTTC. This codes for CASSQEASDYGYTF.

This clone was counted once. V is TRBV6-5 and J is TRBJ2-5, with D possibly TRBD1 on 6 matching bases. Germline assignment: CDR1 MNHEY and CDR2 SVGAGI. The CDR3 is made up of 15 amino acids. V was pared by 7 bases and J by 0 bases, with 15 bases between. CDR3 loop: CASTQNGQNQETQYF. CDR3 DNA: TGTGCCAGCACCCAAAACGGACAGAACCAAGAGACCCAGTACTTC.

The J gene is TRBJ1-1, the V gene TRBV3-1 (or the pseudogene TRBV3-2); the match to TRBD1 covers 8 bases. V shed 4 bases and J 1 base; nucleotides not matched to a gene: 8. CDR1 is LGHDT, CDR2 YNNKEL, per germline (reference sequence). The CDR3 sequence is 16 residues long. The CDR3 region is CASSLRRTGTNTEAFF. The CDR3 DNA follows: TGTGCCAGCAGCCTACGACGGACAGGGACGAACACTGAAGCTTTCTTT.

There are many counts of this clone. This chain connects TRBV7-9 to TRBJ2-7, with D possibly TRBD2 on 5 matching bases. CDR1 SEHNR and CDR2 FQNEAQ come from the germline V gene (reference sequence). CDR3 length: 14 residues. V gave up 8 bases and J gave up 0 bases, with 14 bases separating them. CDR3 nucleotides: TGTGCCAGCGGTTCGTTACGGGGCTCCTACGAGCAGTACTTC. It translates to CASGSLRGSYEQYF.

The chain combines TRBV5-5 with TRBJ2-6; D unclear. The V gene lost 0 bases and the J gene lost 0 bases, with 7 bases spanning the gap. The CDR3 covers 16 residues. Germline CDR1 reads SGHKS; CDR2 reads YYEKEE (reference sequence). This CDR3 reads CASSLVPGSGANVLTF. In nucleotides, the CDR3 is TGTGCCAGCAGCTTGGTTCCAGGCTCTGGGGCCAACGTCCTGACTTTC.

This chain links TRBV28 with TRBJ2-7; D remains unclear. Trimming took 3 bases from V and 5 from J, leaving 11 bases between them. Looked up from germline, CDR1 is MDHEN and CDR2 is SYDVKM. The CDR3 totals 13 residues. DNA for the CDR3: TGTGCCAGCAGTTTTCAACTTTACCACGAGCAGTACTTC. This encodes CASSFQLYHEQYF.

The CDR3 loop reads CAWSSGTGNNEQFF. The CDR3 bases are TGTGCCTGGAGTTCCGGGACAGGGAACAATGAGCAGTTCTTC. The rearrangement uses TRBV30 and TRBJ2-1, with 9 positions matching TRBD1. CDR1 is GTSNPN, CDR2 SVGIG, per germline (reference sequence). CDR3 length equals 14 residues. Unmatched junction bases numbered 4, after V lost 2 bases and J lost 5 bases.

This clone was detected only once. The chain has TRBV30 and TRBJ2-7; 11 nucleotides agree with TRBD1. V shed 0 bases, J shed 6 bases, and the junction held 7 bases outside the gene matches. From germline, CDR1 is GTSNPN and CDR2 SVGIG (reference sequence). The CDR3 totals 15 residues. The CDR3 loop is CAWSVLGTGGAEQYF. For the CDR3, the DNA is TGTGCCTGGAGTGTACTGGGGACAGGGGGGGCCGAGCAGTACTTC.

The V call is TRBV28, the J call TRBJ2-3, with TRBD2 matching over 11 bases. Germline V gene sequence: CDR1 MDHEN, CDR2 SYDVKM. The CDR3 is 16 amino acids. Trimming took 4 bases from V and 5 from J; bases not matched to a gene: 8. The CDR3 loop reads CASSYIAGGPGDTQYF. The CDR3 coding sequence is TGTGCCAGCAGTTATATAGCGGGGGGGCCGGGAGATACGCAGTATTTT.

The chain uses TRBV11-2 and TRBJ2-3; 8 nucleotides agree with TRBD2. This CDR3 contains 16 residues. The V and J ends lost 5 bases and 5 bases, in that order; junction bases with no gene match: 12. CDR1 and CDR2 from the germline V gene are SGHAT and FQNNGV. In nucleotides, the CDR3 is TGTGCCAGCAGCCCTTTAATAGCGGGGTCGAGAGATACGCAGTATTTT. Amino acids: CASSPLIAGSRDTQYF.

The chain combines TRBV7-9 with TRBJ1-4, with D perhaps matching TRBD1 (5 bases). Germline lookup yields CDR1 SEHNR and CDR2 FQNEAQ (reference sequence). This CDR3 is 14 amino acids long. Deletions cut 3 bases from V and 11 bases from J, with 16 bases between. In DNA form, the CDR3 reads TGTGCCAGCAGCTTTAGCCAGGGTTCGAGCAAACTGTTTTTT. Protein sequence: CASSFSQGSSKLFF.

The chain couples TRBV18 to TRBJ2-5, with unresolved D. The CDR3 extends over 15 amino acids. V was shortened by 3 bases and J by 5 bases, with 16 bases between the two germline ends. The germline CDR1 and CDR2 sequences are KGHSH and LQKENI. This chain's CDR3 is CASSPLTTPKETQYF. CDR3 nucleotides: TGTGCCAGCTCACCCCTGACAACCCCCAAGGAGACCCAGTACTTC.

The chain employs TRBV7-3 and TRBJ2-1, with 9 nucleotides matching TRBD2. Losses at the gene ends were 1 base for V and 3 bases for J; bases not matched to a gene: 4. CDR3 size: 16 residues. Germline assignment: CDR1 SGHTA and CDR2 FQGTGA. The CDR3 sequence is CASSLSGGANYNEQFF. CDR3 nucleotides: TGTGCCAGCAGCTTAAGCGGGGGGGCCAACTACAATGAGCAGTTCTTC.